These T cell receptor beta chains were read from a single sample in a study of read filtering for tumor transcriptome and immune sequencing. MiXCR, run by TCRdb on the reads, gives a single entry per CDR3 protein. Among roughly 93,000 distinct CDR3 sequences listed, around a fifth were seen once. The specimen was a population of CD138-negative cells sorted from bone marrow. These receptor sequences come from a donor at least 40 years old with multiple myeloma. CDR3s leave out the opening cysteine and the closing phenylalanine or tryptophan.

j_call: TRBJ1-6; v_call: TRBV7-9; cdr3_aa: ASSRGQGNSPLH
j_call: TRBJ2-3; v_call: TRBV24-1; cdr3_aa: ATSDGSVKDTQY
j_call: TRBJ2-1; v_call: TRBV27; cdr3_aa: ASSLFNEQF
j_call: TRBJ1-2; v_call: TRBV28; cdr3_aa: ASSTRGPSNYGYT
j_call: TRBJ2-5; v_call: TRBV29-1; cdr3_aa: SVSSDRGRRNARAQY
j_call: TRBJ1-1; v_call: TRBV12-3/TRBV12-4; cdr3_aa: ASSEGQRNTEAF
j_call: TRBJ2-2; v_call: TRBV28; cdr3_aa: ASETANTGELF
j_call: TRBJ2-3; v_call: TRBV5-1; cdr3_aa: ATGTGFSSTDTQY
j_call: TRBJ1-5; v_call: TRBV28; cdr3_aa: ASRGRGVYSNQPQH
j_call: TRBJ2-3; v_call: TRBV11-2; cdr3_aa: ASSLARGGTDTQY
j_call: TRBJ1-5; v_call: TRBV27; cdr3_aa: ASSFRQGSNQPQH
j_call: TRBJ1-1; v_call: TRBV20-1; cdr3_aa: SARGTRGTEAF
j_call: TRBJ1-1; v_call: TRBV19; cdr3_aa: ASTPSPTGREAF
j_call: TRBJ2-7; v_call: TRBV28; cdr3_aa: ATRIGHLYEQY
j_call: TRBJ1-5; v_call: TRBV20-1; cdr3_aa: SARPTGNIQPQH
j_call: TRBJ2-1; v_call: TRBV2; cdr3_aa: ASSRVRDRGYNEQF
j_call: TRBJ2-1; v_call: TRBV28; cdr3_aa: ASSLRQSNEQF
j_call: TRBJ2-7; v_call: TRBV20-1; cdr3_aa: SAPRSSLTYEQY
j_call: TRBJ2-3; v_call: TRBV7-2; cdr3_aa: ASSHPGQGTDTQY
j_call: TRBJ1-2; v_call: TRBV9; cdr3_aa: ASSVGSGRTNYGYT
j_call: TRBJ1-1; v_call: TRBV10-1; cdr3_aa: ASSEYRMNTEAF
j_call: TRBJ1-1; v_call: TRBV6-1; cdr3_aa: ASRPTENTEAF
j_call: TRBJ1-5; v_call: TRBV12-3/TRBV12-4; cdr3_aa: ASSLAGDQPQH
j_call: TRBJ1-1; v_call: TRBV7-2; cdr3_aa: ASSLFENTEAF
j_call: TRBJ2-6; v_call: TRBV5-1; cdr3_aa: ASSLDFDRAGANVLT
j_call: TRBJ2-3; v_call: TRBV3-1; cdr3_aa: ASSQVRQRTDTQY
j_call: TRBJ2-1; v_call: TRBV5-1; cdr3_aa: ASSRTSRSDEQF
j_call: TRBJ1-2; v_call: TRBV7-2; cdr3_aa: ASSPMAYGYT
j_call: TRBJ1-1; v_call: TRBV27; cdr3_aa: ASRTSGTANTEAF
j_call: TRBJ2-7; v_call: TRBV28; cdr3_aa: ASSSPGLGQSYEQY
j_call: TRBJ1-5; v_call: TRBV9; cdr3_aa: ASSVATGDQPQH
j_call: TRBJ2-1; v_call: TRBV19; cdr3_aa: ASETGNNEQF
j_call: TRBJ1-4; v_call: TRBV20-1; cdr3_aa: SALLGYTSTNEKLF
j_call: TRBJ2-1; v_call: TRBV9; cdr3_aa: ASSGVTAYNEQF
j_call: TRBJ2-5; v_call: TRBV6-2/TRBV6-3; cdr3_aa: ASSDRTGGIGETQY
j_call: TRBJ1-2; v_call: TRBV27; cdr3_aa: ASSGGGRSYGYT
j_call: TRBJ2-3; v_call: TRBV7-9; cdr3_aa: ASSSDRGKVDTQY
j_call: TRBJ2-2; v_call: TRBV20-1; cdr3_aa: SARRTPNTGELF
j_call: TRBJ2-7; v_call: TRBV7-2; cdr3_aa: ASSSIGEIGPYEQY
j_call: TRBJ2-5; v_call: TRBV13; cdr3_aa: ASSLRTAETQY
j_call: TRBJ2-5; v_call: TRBV2; cdr3_aa: ASSVGDGGETQY
j_call: TRBJ2-5; v_call: TRBV7-9; cdr3_aa: ASSSPTSGAMATQY
j_call: TRBJ1-1; v_call: TRBV28; cdr3_aa: ASKRGHMNTEAF
j_call: TRBJ2-1; v_call: TRBV20-1; cdr3_aa: SAWGTSGVNNEQF
j_call: TRBJ2-5; v_call: TRBV4-1; cdr3_aa: ASSQPARRETQY
j_call: TRBJ2-3; v_call: TRBV6-1; cdr3_aa: ASIFGLTDTQY
j_call: TRBJ1-1; v_call: TRBV29-1; cdr3_aa: SVTMNTEAF
j_call: TRBJ1-2; v_call: TRBV5-1; cdr3_aa: ASSLGQIGYT
j_call: TRBJ2-1; v_call: TRBV29-1; cdr3_aa: SVEEGTSGGPNEQF
j_call: TRBJ2-2; v_call: TRBV7-8; cdr3_aa: ASSPRFTGELF
j_call: TRBJ2-7; v_call: TRBV19; cdr3_aa: ASHGGDPYEQY
j_call: TRBJ2-1; v_call: TRBV20-1; cdr3_aa: SARRGTGHNEQF
j_call: TRBJ1-5; v_call: TRBV11-2; cdr3_aa: ASSLDPEQPQH